The sequence of this TCR beta chain was determined in a study of cytomegalovirus exposure and HLA in healthy donors. The CDR3 is 15 amino acids. J was trimmed by 4 bases and V by 5 bases; bases with no gene match: 5. CDR1 MDHEN and CDR2 SYDVKM come from the germline V gene. Regarding this clone: The antigen is undetermined.

Both 60 Vbeta primers and 13 Jbeta primers went into the PCR. Assay: immunoSEQ multiplex PCR; the TCRdb copy retains only in-frame clones and omits some. The data show around 110,000 clones, roughly three quarters seen once. Points from the study as a whole: Most observed TCR sequences were rare, whereas some public TCRs were detected in many donors. Later analysis associated a missense DCLRE1C variant with TCR beta V- and J-gene trimming. Reported results showed that the classifier diagnosed cytomegalovirus status with high specificity and sensitivity. Associated with cytomegalovirus, according to the listing, were some 180 TCR beta chains.

The material sequenced was PBMCs. V usage is TRBV28 and J usage is TRBJ2-5, with 12 positions matching TRBD1. The source is a woman aged 18 to 35 in good health and CMV-seronegative. The CDR3 DNA follows: TGTGCCAGCAGTCTGGGGACAGGGGGCCGAGAGACCCAGTACTTC. Translation: CASSLGTGGRETQYF.